The rows below give T cell receptor beta chains drawn from one sample of a study of blood T cells in healthy people across ages. Using its own MiXCR run on the 5' RACE reads, TCRdb lists one record per CDR3 protein. The table lists approximately 1,100,000 distinct CDR3 sequences, less than 50% of them singletons. Sequenced input: blood. The receptors shown here come from a woman aged 55 to 70 in good health. The CDR3 runs from the conserved cysteine through the conserved F or W. Fields, in order: V gene, D gene, J gene, clone size, CDR3 DNA, CDR3 protein. A D gene is named only where the DNA matches it firmly. Rows give clone size only sometimes, using once, few, many, or a class for an expanded clone.

TRBV9	NA	TRBJ2-1	NA	TGTGCCAGCAGCGGTAGCGGACTCAATGAGCAGTTCTTC	CASSGSGLNEQFF
TRBV7-8	NA	TRBJ1-1	NA	TGTGCCAGCAGCTTACAAAGAACGGGACCGCAGAACACTGAAGCTTTCTTT	CASSLQRTGPQNTEAFF
TRBV6-2/TRBV6-3	TRBD1	TRBJ2-3	few	TGTGCCAGCAGTTACGGGACAGGGAGCACAGATACGCAGTATTTT	CASSYGTGSTDTQYF
TRBV20-1	TRBD2	TRBJ2-3	few	TGCAGTGCTACCCCGGGACTAGCTCTTAGCACAGATACGCAGTATTTT	CSATPGLALSTDTQYF
TRBV19	NA	TRBJ2-7	NA	TGTGCCAGTAGCCGGACGGTGATCTCCTACGAGCAGTACTTC	CASSRTVISYEQYF
TRBV20-1	NA	TRBJ1-5	NA	TGCAGTGCTAGTCCAGGGCGCGATCAGCCCCAGCATTTT	CSASPGRDQPQHF
TRBV29-1	TRBD2	TRBJ2-7	NA	TGCAGCGTTGAAGGACCAGGACTAGCGGGCTTTCACGAGCAGTACTTC	CSVEGPGLAGFHEQYF
TRBV3-1	TRBD1	TRBJ2-7	NA	TGTGCCAGCAGCCAGGGGACAGGGGGTAGCAAGCAGTACTTC	CASSQGTGGSKQYF
TRBV27	NA	TRBJ2-5	NA	TGTGCCAGCAGCGAAATTTCTTCTCAAGAGACCCAGTACTTC	CASSEISSQETQYF
TRBV4-2	TRBD1	TRBJ2-1	NA	TGTGCCAGCAGCCCCAGGGAGGGACAGGGGGTCTCCAATGAGCAGTTCTTC	CASSPREGQGVSNEQFF
TRBV5-1	TRBD2	TRBJ2-7	many	TGCGCCAGCAGCCCCTGGACTAGCGGGACCTACGAGCAGTACTTC	CASSPWTSGTYEQYF
TRBV3-1	TRBD1	TRBJ2-5	NA	TGTGCCAGCAGCCAAGGTGGGCTAGGACAGGGCCAAGAGACCCAGTACTTC	CASSQGGLGQGQETQYF
TRBV29-1	NA	TRBJ2-3	few	TGCAGCGTAGGGACAAATCCCACAGATACGCAGTATTTT	CSVGTNPTDTQYF
TRBV5-1	NA	TRBJ2-1	few	TGCGCCAGCAGCTTAGGTCCCTTGGCATACAATGAGCAGTTCTTC	CASSLGPLAYNEQFF
TRBV20-1	TRBD2	TRBJ2-3	NA	TGCAGTGCTTTAGAGGCTGGACAAAGACTAGCGGGAGACGGCGCAGATACGCAGTATTTT	CSALEAGQRLAGDGADTQYF
TRBV20-1	NA	TRBJ2-7	once	TGCAGTGCTACTCATCTCCAGGGCTCCTACGAGCAGTACTTC	CSATHLQGSYEQYF
TRBV20-1	TRBD2	TRBJ2-7	few	TGCAGTGCTAGAGAGCAAGCGGGAGCGGCCTACGAGCAGTACTTC	CSAREQAGAAYEQYF
TRBV24-1	TRBD2	TRBJ2-5	NA	TGTGCCACCAGGCATTCCGGGACTAGCGGGAAGGGGGAGACCCAGTACTTC	CATRHSGTSGKGETQYF
TRBV20-1	NA	TRBJ1-5	NA	TGCAGTGCCGCCCCGGGTCAAGCGAATCAGCCCCAGCATTTT	CSAAPGQANQPQHF
TRBV25-1	TRBD2	TRBJ2-1	NA	TGTGCCAGCAGTGCAGGAGCGGGAGTAAAAAATGAGCAGTTCTTC	CASSAGAGVKNEQFF
TRBV20-1	NA	TRBJ2-7	few	TGCAGTGCTTGGGACGGATTCTCCTACGAGCAGTACTTC	CSAWDGFSYEQYF
TRBV20-1	TRBD2	TRBJ2-7	few	TGCAGTGCTGCCGGGACTAGCGGGACTCATGGTGTCTACGAGCAGTACTTC	CSAAGTSGTHGVYEQYF
TRBV15	TRBD2	TRBJ2-7	NA	TGTGCCACCAGCAGAGATCTAGCGGGAGCGGTCGAGCAGTACTTC	CATSRDLAGAVEQYF
TRBV20-1	NA	TRBJ2-7	NA	TGCAGTGCGCCCGGGCAAACCTACGAGCAGTACTTC	CSAPGQTYEQYF
TRBV5-6	NA	TRBJ1-2	NA	TGTGCCACGACTGACAGGAATAACTATGGCTACACCTTC	CATTDRNNYGYTF
TRBV29-1	TRBD1	TRBJ2-4	NA	TGCAGCGTTGAAGATGAGAGACAGGGTATTTGGCTTACCAAAAACATTCAGTACTTC	CSVEDERQGIWLTKNIQYF
TRBV7-2	TRBD2	TRBJ2-1	NA	TGTGCCAGCAGCTTAGCTTCGGGACTAGCTGACAATGAGCAGTTCTTC	CASSLASGLADNEQFF
TRBV29-1	TRBD1	TRBJ2-1	NA	TGCAGCGTTGAAGGTGACAGGGATGGCAATGAGCAGTTCTTC	CSVEGDRDGNEQFF
TRBV5-5	TRBD1	TRBJ1-4	NA	TGTGCCAGCAGCTTTGGTGACAGGGGAGCAAATGAAAAACTGTTTTTT	CASSFGDRGANEKLFF
TRBV7-6	NA	TRBJ2-5	few	TGTGCCAGCAGCCACTCCAAGAAAGAGACCCAGTACTTC	CASSHSKKETQYF
TRBV15	NA	TRBJ2-7	NA	TGTGCCACCAGCAGAGGACAGAACTCCTACGAGCAGTACTTC	CATSRGQNSYEQYF
TRBV10-3	NA	TRBJ1-2	many	TGTGCCATCAGTGAGTCGGCACACTATGGCTACACCTTC	CAISESAHYGYTF
TRBV5-6	NA	TRBJ1-2	NA	TGTGCCAGCAGCTACGGGGGTTCGAACTATGGCTACACCTTC	CASSYGGSNYGYTF
TRBV20-1	TRBD2	TRBJ2-7	NA	TGCAGTGCTAGAGATCCCCTAGCGGGAACCGAGCAGTACTTC	CSARDPLAGTEQYF
TRBV27	NA	TRBJ2-1	many	TGTGCCAGCGCCGGGTGGAACTACAATGAGCAGTTCTTC	CASAGWNYNEQFF
TRBV3-1	NA	TRBJ1-2	NA	TGTGCCAGCAGCGATTTGGGGCGGATGAACTATGGCTACACCTTC	CASSDLGRMNYGYTF
TRBV29-1	TRBD1	TRBJ2-2	NA	TGCAGCGTTGAAATGAGAGGACAGGAGAACACCGGGGAGCTGTTTTTT	CSVEMRGQENTGELFF
TRBV15	NA	TRBJ2-2	NA	TGTGCCACCAGCAGTCAGGGAGACACCGGGGAGCTGTTTTTT	CATSSQGDTGELFF
TRBV12-3/TRBV12-4	TRBD1	TRBJ2-7	NA	TGTGCCAGCAGAACCGGGACAGGGCGAAACGAGCAGTACTTC	CASRTGTGRNEQYF
TRBV12-3/TRBV12-4	NA	TRBJ2-7	NA	TGTGCCAGCAGTTTGGGGCAATTCGGATACGAGCAGTACTTC	CASSLGQFGYEQYF
TRBV29-1	TRBD1	TRBJ2-3	NA	TGCAGCGCAGGGGGTATCGGCACAGATACGCAGTATTTT	CSAGGIGTDTQYF
TRBV12-3/TRBV12-4	NA	TRBJ2-1	few	TGTGCCAGCAGTTACGGAGGGGGGAGTGAGCAGTTCTTC	CASSYGGGSEQFF
TRBV5-1	NA	TRBJ2-1	NA	TGCGCCAGCAGCTTGCCCGGGAGCTCCTACAATGAGCAGTTCTTC	CASSLPGSSYNEQFF
TRBV12-3/TRBV12-4	NA	TRBJ1-2	NA	TGTGCCAGCAGTGTAGGGCAGGCCTATGGCTACACCTTC	CASSVGQAYGYTF
TRBV18	NA	TRBJ1-4	NA	TGTGCCAGCTCACCGTACAGGGATGCTAATGAAAAACTGTTTTTT	CASSPYRDANEKLFF
TRBV28	TRBD2	TRBJ2-4	NA	TGTGCCAGCAGTGGGACTACCCTGGGGGAGCAGTACTTC	CASSGTTLGEQYF
TRBV2	NA	TRBJ2-5	NA	TGTGCCAGCAGTGAAACCAGGGGAGAGACCCAGTACTTC	CASSETRGETQYF
TRBV20-1	NA	TRBJ2-3	NA	TGCAGTGCTAGCGGGTTAGCGGATAACACAGATACGCAGTATTTT	CSASGLADNTDTQYF
TRBV10-3	NA	TRBJ2-1	NA	TGTGCCATCAGTGAGTCGACAGGAAGCTCCTACAATGAGCAGTTCTTC	CAISESTGSSYNEQFF
TRBV7-3	NA	TRBJ2-1	once	TGTGCCAGCAGCCCCGGACCAAACTTATACAATGAGCAGTTCTTC	CASSPGPNLYNEQFF
TRBV20-1	NA	TRBJ2-4	NA	TGCAGTGCCCTACGGGACTCGAATGTTGACATTCAGTACTTC	CSALRDSNVDIQYF
TRBV6-5	NA	TRBJ2-7	few	TGTGCCAGCAAAACAAGGGCGACTTTCTACGAGCAGTACTTC	CASKTRATFYEQYF